This T cell receptor beta chain appears in the sequencing data of a study of blood T cell repertoires in COVID-19. Background on the study: Sites in the United States, Italy and Spain provided acute and convalescent COVID-19 samples. PBMCs, B-cell-depleted T cells, or T cells provided the cDNA or gDNA that made up the material.

Original handling: Estimation of nucleated cell counts was performed using reference gene primer amplification. Here immunoSEQ multiplex PCR was the method, and the copy in TCRdb shows in-frame clones only, minus some. V and J calls and clone size are as listed in that table; D and trimming were resolved from the DNA. Among around 93,000 clones listed, approximately 77% were seen once. V was cut by 0 bases and J by 6 bases, with 9 bases left in between. Germline V CDR1 and CDR2: MRHNA, SNTAGT. CDR3 size: 14 residues. Sequenced material: peripheral blood. The V call is TRBV6-4, the J call TRBJ2-1, with D tentatively TRBD2 (6 bases). This sequence originates from a woman of 80 years or more with acute or convalescent COVID-19. Here the CDR3 reads CASSDSGLSNEQFF. The CDR3 region has the DNA TGTGCCAGCAGTGACTCGGGACTCTCCAATGAGCAGTTCTTC.